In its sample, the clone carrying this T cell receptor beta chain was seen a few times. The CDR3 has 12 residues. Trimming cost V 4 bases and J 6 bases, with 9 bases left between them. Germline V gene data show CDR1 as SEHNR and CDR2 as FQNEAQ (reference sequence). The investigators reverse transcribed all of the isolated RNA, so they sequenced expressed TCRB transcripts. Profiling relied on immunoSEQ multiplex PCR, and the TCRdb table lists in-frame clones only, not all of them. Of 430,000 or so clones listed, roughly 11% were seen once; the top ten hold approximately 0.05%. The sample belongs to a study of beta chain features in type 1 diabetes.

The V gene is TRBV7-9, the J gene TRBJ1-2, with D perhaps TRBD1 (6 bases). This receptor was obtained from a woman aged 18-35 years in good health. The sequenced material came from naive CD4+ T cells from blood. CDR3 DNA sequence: TGTGCCAGCAGCTCGGCAGGGGATGGCTACACCTTC. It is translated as CASSSAGDGYTF.